The clone carrying this TCR beta chain was observed many times. The germline V gene encodes CDR1 MDHEN and CDR2 SYDVKM. This CDR3 contains 16 residues. Trimming stripped 7 bases from V and 4 bases from J, with 17 bases between. The data are from a study of T cells in Graves' hyperthyroidism and ophthalmopathy. Using RNA transcripts as the source, TCR beta CDR3 regions were amplified. HTBI primers were used for first-round RT-PCR of the TCR CDR3. One entry per CDR3 protein, called by TCRdb with MiXCR from the multiplex PCR reads. Counted here are hundreds of thousands of distinct CDR3 sequences, 16% occurring once; the ten biggest clones make up 25% to 30%. Uncontrolled infection, other autoimmune disease, pregnancy or lactation excluded patients. Orbital computed tomography and thyroid ultrasound, together with serum TRAb and thyroxine and clinical symptoms, were used for diagnoses.

V is TRBV28 and J is TRBJ1-6; weak D call: TRBD1 (5 bases). What was sequenced was blood. The receptor comes from a woman aged 18-29 years with Graves' ophthalmopathy. CDR3 sequence reads: CASKSGGGGYNSPLHF. The CDR3, as DNA: TGTGCCAGCAAATCTGGTGGGGGAGGTTATAATTCACCCCTCCACTTT.